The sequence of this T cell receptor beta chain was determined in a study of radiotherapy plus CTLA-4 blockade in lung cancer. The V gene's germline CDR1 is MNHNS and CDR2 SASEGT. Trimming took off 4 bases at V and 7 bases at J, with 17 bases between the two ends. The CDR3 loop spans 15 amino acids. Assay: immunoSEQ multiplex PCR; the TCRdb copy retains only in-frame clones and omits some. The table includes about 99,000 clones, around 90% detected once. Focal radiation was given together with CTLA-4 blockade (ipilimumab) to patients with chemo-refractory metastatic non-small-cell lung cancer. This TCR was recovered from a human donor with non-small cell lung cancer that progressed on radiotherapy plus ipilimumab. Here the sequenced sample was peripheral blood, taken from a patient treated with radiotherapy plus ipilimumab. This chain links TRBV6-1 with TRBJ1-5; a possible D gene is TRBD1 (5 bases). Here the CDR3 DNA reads TGTGCCAGCAGTGGGTCAGGGTCGGGGGGACAGCCCCAGCATTTT. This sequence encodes CASSGSGSGGQPQHF.